This TCR beta chain came from a study of monozygotic twins with inflammatory bowel disease. The CDR3 totals 16 residues. Germline loops: CDR1 MNHEY, CDR2 SVGEGT. Template switching introduced UMIs that contain a 6-nucleotide sample barcode. TCRalpha and TCRbeta cDNA went through nested PCRs of roughly 15 and 9 cycles, two in total. TCRdb reanalyzed the 5' RACE reads and collapses them to one entry per CDR3 protein, without DNA. The table lists around 380,000 distinct CDR3 sequences. The rearrangement links TRBV6-2 or TRBV6-3 to TRBJ2-7; TCRdb's assignment of TRBD1 cannot be checked, as there is no DNA. Material for sequencing was blood. The receptor's source is a human donor with ulcerative colitis or Crohn's disease, or a healthy co-twin of an affected twin (not recorded which). The CDR3 here is CASSYPRWYGSYEQYF.